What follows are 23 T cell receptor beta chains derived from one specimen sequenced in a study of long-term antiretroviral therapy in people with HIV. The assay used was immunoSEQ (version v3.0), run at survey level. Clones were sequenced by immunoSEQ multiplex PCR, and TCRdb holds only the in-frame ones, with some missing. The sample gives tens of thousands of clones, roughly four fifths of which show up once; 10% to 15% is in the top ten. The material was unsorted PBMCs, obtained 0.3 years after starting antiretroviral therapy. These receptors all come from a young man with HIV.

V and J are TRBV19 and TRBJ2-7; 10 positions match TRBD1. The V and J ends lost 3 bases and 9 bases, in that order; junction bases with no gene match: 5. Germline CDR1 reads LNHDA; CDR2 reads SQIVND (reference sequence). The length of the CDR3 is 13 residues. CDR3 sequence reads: CASSMGDRGRQYF. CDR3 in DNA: TGTGCCAGTAGTATGGGGGACAGGGGTAGGCAGTACTTC.

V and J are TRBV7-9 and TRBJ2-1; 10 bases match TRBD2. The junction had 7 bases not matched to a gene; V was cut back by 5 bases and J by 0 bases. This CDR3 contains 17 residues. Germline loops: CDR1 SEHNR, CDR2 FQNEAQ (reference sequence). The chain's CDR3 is CASSPLKREGSYNEQFF. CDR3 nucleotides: TGTGCCAGCAGCCCTCTAAAGCGGGAGGGCTCCTACAATGAGCAGTTCTTC.

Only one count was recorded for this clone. In nucleotides, the CDR3 is TGTGCCAGCAGCTTACTAGCGGGAGGTGGGGAGACCCAGTACTTC. It codes for CASSLLAGGGETQYF. V is TRBV5-4 and J is TRBJ2-5; 12 bases agree with TRBD2. Trimming cost V 2 bases and J 5 bases; bases outside gene matches: 4. CDR3 length: 15 amino acids. Germline CDR1 SGHNT, CDR2 YYREEE (reference sequence). Full variable domain (remainder filled in from reference TRBV5-4 and TRBJ2-5): ETGVTQSPTHLIKTRGQQVTLRCSSQSGHNTVSWYQQALGQGPQFIFQYYREEENGRGNFPPRFSGLQFPNYSSELNVNALELDDSALYLCASSLLAGGGETQYFGPGTRLLVL.

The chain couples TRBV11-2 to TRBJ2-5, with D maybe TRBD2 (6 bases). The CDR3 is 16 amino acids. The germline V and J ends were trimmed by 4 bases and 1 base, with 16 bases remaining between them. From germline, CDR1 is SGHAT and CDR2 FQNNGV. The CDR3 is CASSSPYSGSQETQYF. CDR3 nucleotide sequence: TGTGCCAGCAGCTCACCCTACTCCGGGAGCCAAGAGACCCAGTACTTC.

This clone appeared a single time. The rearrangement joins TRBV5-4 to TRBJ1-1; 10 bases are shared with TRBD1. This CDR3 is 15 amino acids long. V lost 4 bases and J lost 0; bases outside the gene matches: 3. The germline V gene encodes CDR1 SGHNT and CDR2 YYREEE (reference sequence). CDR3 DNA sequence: TGTGCCAGCAGCACTGACAGGGGGCTGAACACTGAAGCTTTCTTT. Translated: CASSTDRGLNTEAFF.

DNA of the CDR3: TGTGCCAGCTCACTCGACTACAATGAGCAGTTCTTC. It is translated as CASSLDYNEQFF. The J gene is TRBJ2-1, the V gene TRBV18; D call uncertain. This CDR3 region has 12 residues. V lost 4 bases and J 3 bases, leaving 4 bases between the germline ends. Germline V lookup: CDR1 KGHSH, CDR2 LQKENI.

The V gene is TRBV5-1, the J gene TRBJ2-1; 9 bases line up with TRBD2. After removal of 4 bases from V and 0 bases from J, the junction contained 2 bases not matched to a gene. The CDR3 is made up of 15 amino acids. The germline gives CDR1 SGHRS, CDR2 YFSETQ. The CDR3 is CASSLAGSSYNEQFF. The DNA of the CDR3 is TGCGCCAGCAGCCTAGCGGGAAGCTCCTACAATGAGCAGTTCTTC.

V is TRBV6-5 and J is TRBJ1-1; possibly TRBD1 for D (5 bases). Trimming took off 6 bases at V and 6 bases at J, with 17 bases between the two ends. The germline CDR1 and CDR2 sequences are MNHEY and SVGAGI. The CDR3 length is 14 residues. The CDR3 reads CASSHTRGDAEAFF. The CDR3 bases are TGTGCCAGCAGCCATACCCGAGGGGACGCTGAAGCTTTCTTT.

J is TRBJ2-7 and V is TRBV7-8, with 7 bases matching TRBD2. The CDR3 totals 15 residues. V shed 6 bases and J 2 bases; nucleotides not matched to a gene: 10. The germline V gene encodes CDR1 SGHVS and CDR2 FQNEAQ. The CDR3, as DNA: TGTGCCAGCAGGGGCGTAGGAGCGGGGCCCTACGAGCAGTACTTC. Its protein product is CASRGVGAGPYEQYF. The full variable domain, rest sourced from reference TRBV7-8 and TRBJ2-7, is GAGVSQSPRYKVAKRGQDVALRCDPISGHVSLFWYQQALGQGPEFLTYFQNEAQLDKSGLPSDRFFAERPEGSVSTLKIQRTQQEDSAVYLCASRGVGAGPYEQYFGPGTRLTVT.

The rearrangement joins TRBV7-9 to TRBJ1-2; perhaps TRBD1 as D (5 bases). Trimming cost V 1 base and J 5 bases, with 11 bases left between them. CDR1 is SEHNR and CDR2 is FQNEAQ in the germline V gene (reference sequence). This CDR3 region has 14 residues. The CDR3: CASSLVGEGYGYTF. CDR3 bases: TGTGCCAGCAGCTTAGTAGGGGAAGGATATGGCTACACCTTC.

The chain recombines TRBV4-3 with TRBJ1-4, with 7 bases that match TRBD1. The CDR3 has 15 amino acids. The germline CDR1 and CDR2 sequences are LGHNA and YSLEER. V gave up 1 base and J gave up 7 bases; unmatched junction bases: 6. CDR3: CASSQGTGASEKLFF. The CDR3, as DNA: TGCGCCAGCAGCCAAGGTACAGGGGCTAGTGAAAAACTGTTTTTT.

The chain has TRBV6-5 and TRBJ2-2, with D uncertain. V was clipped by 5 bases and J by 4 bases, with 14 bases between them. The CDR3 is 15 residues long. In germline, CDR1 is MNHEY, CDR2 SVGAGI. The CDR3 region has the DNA TGTGCCAGCAGTATCGACCCGACGGGCACCGGGGAGCTGTTTTTT. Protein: CASSIDPTGTGELFF.

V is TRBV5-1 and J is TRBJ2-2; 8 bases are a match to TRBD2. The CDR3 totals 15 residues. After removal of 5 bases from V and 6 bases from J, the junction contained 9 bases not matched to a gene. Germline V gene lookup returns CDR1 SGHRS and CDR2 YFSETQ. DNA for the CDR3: TGCGCCAGCAGTCAAGCGGGGGCTCCGGCCGGGGAGCTGTTTTTT. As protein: CASSQAGAPAGELFF. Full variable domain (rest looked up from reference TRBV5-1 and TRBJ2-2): KAGVTQTPRYLIKTRGQQVTLSCSPISGHRSVSWYQQTPGQGLQFLFEYFSETQRNKGNFPGRFSGRQFSNSRSEMNVSTLELGDSALYLCASSQAGAPAGELFFGEGSRLTVL.

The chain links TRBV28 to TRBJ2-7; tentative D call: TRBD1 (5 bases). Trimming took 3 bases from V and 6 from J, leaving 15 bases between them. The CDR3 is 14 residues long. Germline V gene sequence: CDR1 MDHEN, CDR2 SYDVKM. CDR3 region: CASSFPDRLSEQYF. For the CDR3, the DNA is TGTGCCAGCAGTTTCCCTGACAGATTATCCGAGCAGTACTTC.

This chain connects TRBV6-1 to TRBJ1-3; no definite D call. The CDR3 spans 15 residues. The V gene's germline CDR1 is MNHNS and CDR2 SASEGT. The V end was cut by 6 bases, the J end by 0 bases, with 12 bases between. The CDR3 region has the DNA TGTGCCAGCAGACCCCGACGGGACTCTGGAAACACCATATATTTT. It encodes CASRPRRDSGNTIYF.

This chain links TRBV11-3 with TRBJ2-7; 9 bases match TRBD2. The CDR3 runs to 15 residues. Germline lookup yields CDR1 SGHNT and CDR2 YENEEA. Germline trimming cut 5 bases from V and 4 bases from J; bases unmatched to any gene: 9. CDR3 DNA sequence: TGTGCCAGCAGCGTAGGCGGTAGCGGGAGTTACGAGCAGTACTTC. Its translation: CASSVGGSGSYEQYF.

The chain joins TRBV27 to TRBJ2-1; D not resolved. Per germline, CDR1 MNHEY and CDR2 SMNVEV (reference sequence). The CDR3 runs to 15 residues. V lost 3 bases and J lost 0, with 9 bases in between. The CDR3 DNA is TGTGCCAGCAGTTTTGTCTCGAGCTCCTACAATGAGCAGTTCTTC. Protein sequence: CASSFVSSSYNEQFF.

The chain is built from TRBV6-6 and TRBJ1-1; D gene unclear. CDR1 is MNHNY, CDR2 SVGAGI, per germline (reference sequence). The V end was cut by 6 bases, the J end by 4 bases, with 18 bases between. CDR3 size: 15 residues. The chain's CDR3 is CASRNRGDRGTEAFF. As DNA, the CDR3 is TGTGCCAGCAGAAACAGAGGAGATAGAGGCACTGAAGCTTTCTTT.

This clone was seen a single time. CDR3: CASSPPGRNQETQYF. In DNA, the CDR3 is TGTGCCAGCTCACCACCGGGACGGAACCAAGAGACCCAGTACTTC. The V call is TRBV18, the J call TRBJ2-5; the D gene could be TRBD1 or TRBD2 (5 bases each). Trimming removed 0 bases at V and 0 bases at J, with 8 bases between. CDR1 and CDR2 (germline): KGHSH, LQKENI. The CDR3 loop spans 15 amino acids.

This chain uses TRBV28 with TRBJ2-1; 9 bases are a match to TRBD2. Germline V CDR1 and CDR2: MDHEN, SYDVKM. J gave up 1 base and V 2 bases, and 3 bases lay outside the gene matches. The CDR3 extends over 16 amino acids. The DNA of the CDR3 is TGTGCCAGCAGTTTAGGAGCGGGAGGTTCCTACAATGAGCAGTTCTTC. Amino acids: CASSLGAGGSYNEQFF.

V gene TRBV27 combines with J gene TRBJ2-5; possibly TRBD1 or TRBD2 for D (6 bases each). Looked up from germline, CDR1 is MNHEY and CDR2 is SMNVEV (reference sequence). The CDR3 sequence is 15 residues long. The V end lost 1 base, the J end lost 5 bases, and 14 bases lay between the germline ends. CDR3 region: CASSLYGGGDETQYF. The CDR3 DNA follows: TGTGCCAGCAGTTTATACGGAGGGGGTGACGAGACCCAGTACTTC.

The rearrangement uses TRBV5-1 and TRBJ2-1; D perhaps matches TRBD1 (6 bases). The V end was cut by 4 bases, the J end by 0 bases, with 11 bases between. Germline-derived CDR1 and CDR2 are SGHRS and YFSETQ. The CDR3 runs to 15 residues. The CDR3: CASSVSGDSYNEQFF. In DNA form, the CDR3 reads TGCGCCAGCAGCGTGTCAGGGGACTCCTACAATGAGCAGTTCTTC.

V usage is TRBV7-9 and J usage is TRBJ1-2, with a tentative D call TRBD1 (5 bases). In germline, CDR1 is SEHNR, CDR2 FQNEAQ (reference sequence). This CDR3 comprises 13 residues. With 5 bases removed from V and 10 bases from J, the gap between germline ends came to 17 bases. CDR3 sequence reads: CASSGRGTIPYTF. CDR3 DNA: TGTGCCAGCAGCGGACGCGGGACCATCCCCTACACCTTC.